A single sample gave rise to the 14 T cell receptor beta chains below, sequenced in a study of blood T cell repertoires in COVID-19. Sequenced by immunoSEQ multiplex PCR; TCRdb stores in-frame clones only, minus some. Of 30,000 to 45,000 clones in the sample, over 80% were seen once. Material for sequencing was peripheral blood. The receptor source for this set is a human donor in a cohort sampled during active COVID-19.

The CDR3 spells CASSRTGFVLDQPQHF. The CDR3 DNA follows: TGTGCCAGTAGTCGGACAGGGTTCGTCTTGGATCAGCCCCAGCATTTT. The genes are TRBV19 and TRBJ1-5; 8 nucleotides match TRBD1. J lost 5 bases, V lost 5 bases, and 11 bases had no gene match. The germline gives CDR1 LNHDA, CDR2 SQIVND (reference sequence). CDR3 length equals 16 residues.

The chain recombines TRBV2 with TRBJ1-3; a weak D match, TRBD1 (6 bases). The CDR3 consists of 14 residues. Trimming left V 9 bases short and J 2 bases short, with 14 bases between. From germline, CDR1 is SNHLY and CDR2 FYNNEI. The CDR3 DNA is TGTGCCAGTACGGACAGCTTAACTGGAAACACCATATATTTT. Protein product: CASTDSLTGNTIYF. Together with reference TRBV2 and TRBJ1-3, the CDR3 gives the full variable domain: EPEVTQTPSHQVTQMGQEVILRCVPISNHLYFYWYRQILGQKVEFLVSFYNNEISEKSEIFDDQFSVERPDGSNFTLKIRSTKLEDSAMYFCASTDSLTGNTIYFGEGSWLTVV.

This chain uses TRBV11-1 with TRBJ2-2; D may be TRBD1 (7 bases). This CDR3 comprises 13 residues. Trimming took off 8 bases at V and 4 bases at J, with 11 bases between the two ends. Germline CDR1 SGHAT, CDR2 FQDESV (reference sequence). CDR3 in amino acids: CASAQGGTGELFF. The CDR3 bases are TGTGCCAGCGCCCAGGGGGGCACCGGGGAGCTGTTTTTT.

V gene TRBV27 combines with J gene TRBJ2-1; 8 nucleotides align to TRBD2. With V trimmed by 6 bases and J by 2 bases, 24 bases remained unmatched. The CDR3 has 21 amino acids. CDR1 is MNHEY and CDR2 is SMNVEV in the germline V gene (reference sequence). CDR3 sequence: CASSPVERVGTSGHTYNEQFF. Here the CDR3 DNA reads TGTGCCAGCAGCCCAGTAGAGAGGGTAGGCACTAGCGGTCATACCTACAATGAGCAGTTCTTC.

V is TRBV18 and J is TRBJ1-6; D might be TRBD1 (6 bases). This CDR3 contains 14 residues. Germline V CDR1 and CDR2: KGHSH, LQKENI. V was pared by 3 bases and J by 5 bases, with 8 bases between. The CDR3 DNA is TGTGCCAGCTCACCGAGGACAGATAATTCACCCCTCCACTTT. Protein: CASSPRTDNSPLHF.

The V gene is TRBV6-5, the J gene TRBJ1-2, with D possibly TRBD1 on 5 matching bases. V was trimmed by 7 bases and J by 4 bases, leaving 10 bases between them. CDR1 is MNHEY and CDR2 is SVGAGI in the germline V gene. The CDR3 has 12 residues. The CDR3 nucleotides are TGTGCCAGCATAAACAGGCTCTATGGCTACACCTTC. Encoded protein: CASINRLYGYTF.

In DNA, the CDR3 is TGTGCCAGCAGTTACCCGGGACTAACAACCTACGAGCAGTACTTC. It is translated as CASSYPGLTTYEQYF. The chain recombines TRBV6-6 with TRBJ2-7; TRBD2 matches at 7 bases. Germline-derived CDR1 and CDR2 are MNHNY and SVGAGI (reference sequence). With 2 bases clipped from V and 2 bases from J, the junction kept 6 bases outside the gene matches. The CDR3 runs 15 residues.

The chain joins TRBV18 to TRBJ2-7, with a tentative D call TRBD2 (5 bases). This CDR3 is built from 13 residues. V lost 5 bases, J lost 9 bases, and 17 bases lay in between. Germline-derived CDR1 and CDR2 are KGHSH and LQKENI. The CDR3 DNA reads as TGTGCCAGCTCATCCACCATTGAGGGTGCGCAGTACTTC. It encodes CASSSTIEGAQYF. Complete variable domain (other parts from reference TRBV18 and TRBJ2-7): NAGVMQNPRHLVRRRGQEARLRCSPMKGHSHVYWYRQLPEEGLKFMVYLQKENIIDESGMPKERFSAEFPKEGPSILRIQQVVRGDSAAYFCASSSTIEGAQYFGPGTRLTVT.

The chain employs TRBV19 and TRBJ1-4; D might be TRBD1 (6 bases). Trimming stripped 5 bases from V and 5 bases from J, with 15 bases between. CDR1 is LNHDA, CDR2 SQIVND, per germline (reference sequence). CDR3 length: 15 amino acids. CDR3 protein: CASSQYSQGNEKLFF. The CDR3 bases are TGTGCCAGTAGTCAATACTCCCAGGGGAATGAAAAACTGTTTTTT.

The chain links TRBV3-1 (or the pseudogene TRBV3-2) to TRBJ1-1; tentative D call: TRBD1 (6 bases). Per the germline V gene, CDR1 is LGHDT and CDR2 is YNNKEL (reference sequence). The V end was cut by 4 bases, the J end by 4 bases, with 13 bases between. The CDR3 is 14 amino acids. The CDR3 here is CASSPETGTTEAFF. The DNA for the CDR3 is TGTGCCAGCAGCCCCGAAACAGGGACCACTGAAGCTTTCTTT.

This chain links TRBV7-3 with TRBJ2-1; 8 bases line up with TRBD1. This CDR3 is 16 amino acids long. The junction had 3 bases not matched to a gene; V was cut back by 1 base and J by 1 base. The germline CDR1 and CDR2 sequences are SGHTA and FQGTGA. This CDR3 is CASSLSYRGSYNEQFF. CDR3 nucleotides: TGTGCCAGCAGCTTAAGTTACAGGGGGTCCTACAATGAGCAGTTCTTC.

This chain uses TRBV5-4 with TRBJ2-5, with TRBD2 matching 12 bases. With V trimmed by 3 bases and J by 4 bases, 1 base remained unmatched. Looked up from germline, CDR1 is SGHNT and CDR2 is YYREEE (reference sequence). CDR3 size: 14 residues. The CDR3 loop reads CASSSSGGGETQYF. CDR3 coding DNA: TGTGCCAGCAGCTCTAGCGGGGGGGGAGAGACCCAGTACTTC.

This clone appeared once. CDR3 DNA: TGTGCCAGCAGCTTGGCAGGGGCGAGTGGCATTCAGTACTTC. Residues: CASSLAGASGIQYF. This rearrangement joins TRBV7-9 to TRBJ2-4, with D possibly being TRBD1 (6 bases). CDR3 length: 14 amino acids. The V and J ends lost 3 bases and 9 bases respectively, with 15 bases between them. CDR1 is SEHNR, CDR2 FQNEAQ, per germline (reference sequence).

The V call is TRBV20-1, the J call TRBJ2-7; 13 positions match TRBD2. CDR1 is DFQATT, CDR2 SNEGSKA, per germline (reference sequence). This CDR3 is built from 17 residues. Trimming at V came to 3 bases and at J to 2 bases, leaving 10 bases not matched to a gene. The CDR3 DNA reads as TGCAGTGCTAGTTCCTGGACTAGCGGGAGAGTGCCCTACGAGCAGTACTTC. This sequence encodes CSASSWTSGRVPYEQYF.